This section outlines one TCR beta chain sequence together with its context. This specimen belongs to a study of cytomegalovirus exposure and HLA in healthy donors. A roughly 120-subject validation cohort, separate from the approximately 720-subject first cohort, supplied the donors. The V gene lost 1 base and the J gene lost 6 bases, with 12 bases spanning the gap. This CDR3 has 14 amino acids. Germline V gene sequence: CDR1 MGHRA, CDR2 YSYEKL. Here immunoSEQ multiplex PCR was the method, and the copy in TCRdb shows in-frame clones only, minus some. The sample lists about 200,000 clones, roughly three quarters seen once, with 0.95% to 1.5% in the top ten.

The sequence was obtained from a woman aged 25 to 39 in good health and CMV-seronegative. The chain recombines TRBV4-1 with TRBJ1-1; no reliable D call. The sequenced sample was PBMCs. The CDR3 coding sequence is TGCGCCAGCAGCCAAGTAGCAGTTTACCCTGAAGCTTTCTTT. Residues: CASSQVAVYPEAFF.